This record looks at one T cell receptor beta chain sequence and its context. Some clones are missing from TCRdb's copy, which holds only in-frame ones; the method was immunoSEQ multiplex PCR. This sample has 150,000 to 200,000 clones, with 75% to 90% found just once. These data are taken from a study of blood T cell repertoires in COVID-19. Whole-study context: Samples representing acute and convalescent COVID-19 were sourced from the United States, Italy and Spain.

The trim removed 7 bases at V and 8 bases at J, leaving 12 bases unmatched. Germline CDR1 SQVTM, CDR2 ANQGSEA. This CDR3 region has 13 residues. In terms of age and location, participants ranged from about 18 to 95 years and lived in about 25 US areas. Assignment of participants to cohorts was predicated upon participant-reported clinical history. A COVID-19 case was met by exposed participants within 2 weeks before study entry. This rearrangement joins TRBV29-1 to TRBJ1-1; TRBD1 agrees at 8 bases. Sequenced input: PBMCs or T cells enriched from blood (not recorded which). The sequence derives from a man aged 65-85 years who had been exposed to COVID-19. For the CDR3, the DNA is TGCAGCGCTGGACAGGGTGCCTTCGAGGAAGCTTTCTTT. It specifies CSAGQGAFEEAFF.